A single sample is the source of the 13 T cell receptor beta chains below, sequenced in a study of tumor-infiltrating lymphocytes in primary liver carcinoma. The researchers produced TCR beta cDNA from approximately 460 ng total RNA with a constant-region primer. Nested multiplex PCR, run for three rounds with slightly modified ARM-PCR, yielded TCR beta libraries. TRBV1-TRBV30 forward primers paired with a C-beta reverse primer were used in the first two PCR rounds, which ran roughly 10 cycles each. TCRdb fed the multiplex PCR reads into MiXCR, producing one record per CDR3 protein. The sample carries 50,000 or so distinct CDR3 sequences, over 75% recorded once. Investigators took RNA and DNA out together from 20-30 mg of unsorted bulk tissue. Sequencing was performed on liver tumor tissue from sampling region 5. Subset in this sample: tumor region T5, tumor centre. These receptor sequences come from a man aged 35 to 55 with primary liver carcinoma and hepatitis B virus infection.

This clonotype was detected once. Compared with germline, one end of the junction differs, possibly owing to a read error. CDR3 nucleotide sequence: TGTGTCAGCAGCCAAGACCTGGGATCGGTGGAGACCCAGTATTTC. Amino acids: CVSSQDLGSVETQYF. The chain couples TRBV4-2 to TRBJ2-5; unclear D gene. From germline, CDR1 is LGHNA and CDR2 YNFKEQ. CDR3 length: 15 amino acids.

The chain is built from TRBV6-5 and TRBJ2-7; 8 bases agree with TRBD1. CDR1 is MNHEY and CDR2 is SVGAGI in the germline V gene. J gave up 10 bases and V 3 bases, and 11 bases lay outside the gene matches. The CDR3 is 14 amino acids. The CDR3 sequence: CASSYGTGGEGQYF. The CDR3 coding sequence is TGTGCCAGCAGTTATGGGACAGGTGGCGAGGGACAGTACTTC.

Remarks on this clonotype: The junction departs from the called germline gene at one end, perhaps through a read error. The rearrangement uses TRBV5-1 and TRBJ2-3; perhaps TRBD1 as D (5 bases). This CDR3 is built from 14 residues. Germline V gene sequence: CDR1 SGHRS, CDR2 YFSETQ. The CDR3 spells CASSFGPDTDMQYF. The CDR3 DNA is TGCGCCAGCAGTTTCGGACCGGACACAGATATGCAGTATTTT.

The genes are TRBV5-6 and TRBJ2-4; no firm D call. Trimming removed 3 bases from V and 9 bases from J, with 16 bases in between. CDR3 length: 14 residues. CDR1 is SGHDT and CDR2 is YYEEEE in the germline V gene. CDR3 protein: CASSSRHRLSIQYF. CDR3 nucleotide sequence: TGTGCCAGCAGCTCGAGACATAGATTGAGCATTCAGTACTTC. Using reference TRBV5-6 and TRBJ2-4 for the parts outside the CDR3, the full variable domain is DAGVTQSPTHLIKTRGQQVTLRCSPKSGHDTVSWYQQALGQGPQFIFQYYEEEERQRGNFPDRFSGHQFPNYSSELNVNALLLGDSALYLCASSSRHRLSIQYFGAGTRLSVL.

This chain uses TRBV10-3 with TRBJ1-1, with a tentative D call TRBD1 (5 bases). Trimming stripped 4 bases from V and 5 bases from J, with 14 bases between. CDR1 and CDR2 from the germline V gene are ENHRY and SYGVKD. The CDR3 has 14 amino acids. The DNA of the CDR3 is TGTGCCATCAGTGGTGTTCAGGGTAGTACTGAAGCTTTCTTT. Translated, it gives CAISGVQGSTEAFF.

This clonotype was seen only once. A much larger clone differs from this one at a single base, so this may be a read error. The CDR3 nucleotides read TGCAGTACTAAGACGGAGTCACGAGAGACCCAGTACTTC. Translation: CSTKTESRETQYF. The gene calls are TRBV20-1 and TRBJ2-5; D gene uncertain. The CDR3 runs 13 residues. The V gene lost 8 bases and the J gene lost 4 bases, with 17 bases spanning the gap. Germline CDR1 DFQATT, CDR2 SNEGSKA (reference sequence).

V is TRBV11-2 and J is TRBJ2-5, with 15 bases that match TRBD2. Germline trimming cut 5 bases from V and 5 bases from J; bases unmatched to any gene: 9. The germline V gene has CDR1 SGHAT and CDR2 FQNNGV. CDR3 size: 17 residues. The CDR3 region is CASSHGTSGRTGETQYF. The CDR3 nucleotides read TGTGCCAGCAGCCACGGGACTAGCGGGAGGACTGGTGAGACCCAGTACTTC. The variable domain in full, completed from reference TRBV11-2 and TRBJ2-5, reads EAGVAQSPRYKIIEKRQSVAFWCNPISGHATLYWYQQILGQGPKLLIQFQNNGVVDDSQLPKDRFSAERLKGVDSTLKIQPAKLEDSAVYLCASSHGTSGRTGETQYFGPGTRLLVL.

As for this clonotype: A junction boundary mismatches the germline segment, possibly from a read error. The chain recombines TRBV6-4 with TRBJ2-2; D is possibly TRBD2 (6 bases). This CDR3 is built from 15 residues. Germline-derived CDR1 and CDR2 are MRHNA and SNTAGT. The CDR3 bases are TGTGTCAGCAGCCTTCGGCGGGAAGACACCGGGGAGCTGTTTTTT. Its protein product is CVSSLRREDTGELFF.

J is TRBJ2-6 and V is TRBV6-1; 13 nucleotides align to TRBD2. J was trimmed by 18 bases and V by 5 bases; bases with no gene match: 13. Germline V gene lookup returns CDR1 MNHNS and CDR2 SASEGT. The CDR3 runs 15 residues. CDR3 in DNA: TGTGCCAGCAGTTTTGGGACTAGCGGGATCGACATCCAGACTTTC. Residues: CASSFGTSGIDIQTF.

Concerning this clonotype: The junction shows a germline mismatch at one end, possibly a read error. The chain has TRBV28 and TRBJ1-2; D is unclear. CDR3 length equals 13 residues. Germline V CDR1 and CDR2: MDHEN, SYDVKM. The CDR3 DNA follows: TGTGCCAGTAGTCCCTCAGGATACTATGACTACACCTTC. Translating gives CASSPSGYYDYTF.

This clonotype has only a few counts. The junction shows a germline mismatch at one end, possibly a read error. V and J are TRBV11-2 and TRBJ2-6; D possibly uses TRBD1 or TRBD2 (5 bases each). The V gene's germline CDR1 is SGHAT and CDR2 FQNNGV. The CDR3 runs 15 residues. The CDR3 region is CATQRPRSGANTMAF. The CDR3 nucleotides read TGTGCCACCCAGCGGCCGCGCTCTGGGGCCAACACCATGGCTTTC.

Notes on this clonotype: A single base separates this from a much larger clone, so it may be a read error. This rearrangement joins TRBV5-1 to TRBJ2-3; tentative D call: TRBD1 (5 bases). Trimming left V 6 bases short and J 2 bases short, with 13 bases between. CDR1 SGHRS and CDR2 YFSETQ come from the germline V gene. The length of the CDR3 is 14 residues. CDR3 in DNA: TGCGCCAGCATGGACGGACAACACACAGATACGCAGTATTTT. This gives the protein CASMDGQHTDTQYF.

About this clonotype: In this CDR3 the conserved last residue, phenylalanine or tryptophan, is missing, so a read error is likely. The V and J genes are TRBV6-2 or TRBV6-3 and TRBJ2-7, with D perhaps given as TRBD1 or TRBD2 (6 bases each). The CDR3 is made up of 14 amino acids. The V gene lost 6 bases and the J gene lost 5 bases, with 17 bases spanning the gap. Germline V gives CDR1 MNHEY, CDR2 SVGEGT. Here the CDR3 DNA reads TGTGCCAGCAGCCGGATAGGGGGGAACCACGAGCAGTACTAC. Translated, it gives CASSRIGGNHEQYY.